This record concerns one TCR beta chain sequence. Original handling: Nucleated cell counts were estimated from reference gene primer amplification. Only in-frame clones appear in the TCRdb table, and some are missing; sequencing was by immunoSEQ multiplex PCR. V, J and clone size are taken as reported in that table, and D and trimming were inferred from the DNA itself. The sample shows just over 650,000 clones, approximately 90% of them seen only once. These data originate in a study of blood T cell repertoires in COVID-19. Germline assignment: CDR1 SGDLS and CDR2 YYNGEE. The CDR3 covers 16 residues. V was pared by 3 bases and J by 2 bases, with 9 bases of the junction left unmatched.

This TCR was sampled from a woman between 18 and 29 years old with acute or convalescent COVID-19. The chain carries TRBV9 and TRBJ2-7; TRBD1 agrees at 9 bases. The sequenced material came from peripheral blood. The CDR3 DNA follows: TGTGCCAGCAGCGAGAGACCCCGGGACAGGGCCTACGAGCAGTACTTC. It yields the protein CASSERPRDRAYEQYF.